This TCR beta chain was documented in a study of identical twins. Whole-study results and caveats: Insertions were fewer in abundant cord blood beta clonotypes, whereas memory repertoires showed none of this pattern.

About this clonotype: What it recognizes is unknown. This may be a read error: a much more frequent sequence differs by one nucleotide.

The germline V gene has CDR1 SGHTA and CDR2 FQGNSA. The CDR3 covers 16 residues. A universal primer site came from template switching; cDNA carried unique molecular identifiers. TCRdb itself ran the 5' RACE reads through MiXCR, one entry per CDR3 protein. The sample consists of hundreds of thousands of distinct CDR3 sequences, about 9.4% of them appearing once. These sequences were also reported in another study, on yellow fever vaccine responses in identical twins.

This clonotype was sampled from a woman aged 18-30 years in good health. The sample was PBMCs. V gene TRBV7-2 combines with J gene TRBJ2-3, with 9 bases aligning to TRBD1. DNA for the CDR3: TGTGCCAGCAGCTTAGCGCCCGGGACAGGGACAGATACGCAGTTTTTT. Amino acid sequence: CASSLAPGTGTDTQFF. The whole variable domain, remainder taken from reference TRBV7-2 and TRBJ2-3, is GAGVSQSPSNKVTEKGKDVELRCDPISGHTALYWYRQSLGQGLEFLIYFQGNSAPDKSGLPSDRFSAERTGGSVSTLTIQRTQQEDSAVYLCASSLAPGTGTDTQFFGPGTRLTVL.